Presented here are 25 T cell receptor beta chains from one specimen sequenced in a study of blood T cell repertoires in COVID-19. Clones were read by immunoSEQ multiplex PCR, and TCRdb kept only the in-frame ones, dropping some. Found here are around 300,000 clones, about 85% of them singletons; the top ten hold under 3%. Sequenced sample: PBMCs or T cells enriched from blood (not recorded which). The origin of the receptors is a woman aged 50 to 65 who had recovered from COVID-19.

Comment on this clone: Other DNA sequences within the sample encode an identical CDR3. The V and J genes are TRBV14 and TRBJ1-1; D gene ambiguous. The V end was cut by 5 bases, the J end by 1 base, with 8 bases between. CDR3 size: 13 residues. The germline CDR1 and CDR2 sequences are SGHDN and FVKESK. DNA for the CDR3: TGTGCCAGCAGCAAAACAAGGAACACTGAAGCTTTCTTT. It specifies CASSKTRNTEAFF.

V usage is TRBV30 and J usage is TRBJ2-3; 7 nucleotides line up with TRBD2. The CDR3 is 12 residues long. Germline CDR1 is GTSNPN and CDR2 is SVGIG (reference sequence). V was pared by 8 bases and J by 3 bases, with 5 bases of the junction left unmatched. The DNA of the CDR3 is TGTGCCATAGGACTAGTGACAGATACGCAGTATTTT. Translating it yields CAIGLVTDTQYF.

The genes are TRBV24-1 and TRBJ2-2; weak D call: TRBD2 (6 bases). The CDR3 has 15 amino acids. V was shortened by 5 bases and J by 2 bases, with 11 bases between the two germline ends. Germline V lookup: CDR1 KGHDR, CDR2 SFDVKD. The chain's CDR3 is CATSGGIGNTGELFF. As DNA, the CDR3 is TGTGCCACCAGTGGCGGGATTGGTAACACCGGGGAGCTGTTTTTT.

The V gene is TRBV2, the J gene TRBJ1-2; 8 bases are a match to TRBD1. Germline CDR1 and CDR2: SNHLY and FYNNEI. The CDR3 length is 14 residues. J lost 6 bases, V lost 3 bases, and 6 bases had no gene match. CDR3 DNA: TGTGCCAGCAGTGAGGACAGGGTAGTGCATGGCTACACCTTC. Protein product: CASSEDRVVHGYTF.

The V gene is TRBV29-1, the J gene TRBJ1-4; 8 bases are shared with TRBD1. Germline loops: CDR1 SQVTM, CDR2 ANQGSEA. Germline trimming cut 4 bases from V and 7 bases from J; bases unmatched to any gene: 5. The length of the CDR3 is 13 residues. CDR3 sequence: CSVGQGNVEKLFF. DNA for the CDR3: TGCAGCGTTGGACAGGGGAATGTTGAAAAACTGTTTTTT.

This chain connects TRBV19 to TRBJ2-1; D call uncertain. Germline V lookup: CDR1 LNHDA, CDR2 SQIVND (reference sequence). This CDR3 has 12 amino acids. Trimming cost V 5 bases and J 4 bases, with 6 bases left between them. The CDR3 protein is CASSFGYNEQFF. The CDR3, as DNA: TGTGCCAGTAGTTTCGGGTACAATGAGCAGTTCTTC.

V gene TRBV5-4 combines with J gene TRBJ1-2; D unclear. The CDR3 covers 14 residues. Germline CDR1 reads SGHNT; CDR2 reads YYREEE (reference sequence). Trimming shortened V by 4 bases and J by 3 bases, and 13 bases separated the two germline ends. In DNA form, the CDR3 reads TGTGCCAGCAGCCTCCCTGGCAGGCACTATGGCTACACCTTC. It codes for CASSLPGRHYGYTF.

J is TRBJ2-1 and V is TRBV9; the D gene is possibly TRBD2 (6 bases). This CDR3 is built from 17 residues. V lost 0 bases and J 3 bases, leaving 16 bases between the germline ends. Per germline, CDR1 SGDLS and CDR2 YYNGEE. DNA for the CDR3: TGTGCCAGCAGCGTAGGGGGGGTAAGGCATGGCTACAATGAGCAGTTCTTC. Protein: CASSVGGVRHGYNEQFF.

The rearrangement uses TRBV15 and TRBJ1-1; D is possibly TRBD1 (5 bases). Trimming left V 8 bases short and J 2 bases short, with 12 bases between. This CDR3 has 13 amino acids. The germline V gene has CDR1 LNHNV and CDR2 YYDKDF (reference sequence). CDR3 sequence reads: CATLQGLNTEAFF. For the CDR3, the DNA is TGTGCCACCCTCCAGGGTTTAAACACTGAAGCTTTCTTT.

This sequence joins TRBV9 and TRBJ1-2; 7 nucleotides align to TRBD1. J lost 6 bases, V lost 2 bases, and 4 bases had no gene match. Germline V gene data show CDR1 as SGDLS and CDR2 as YYNGEE. This CDR3 has 13 residues. This chain's CDR3 is CASSVRQGDGYTF. CDR3 coding DNA: TGTGCCAGCAGCGTTAGACAGGGTGATGGCTACACCTTC. Supplemented by reference TRBV9 and TRBJ1-2, the full variable domain reads DSGVTQTPKHLITATGQRVTLRCSPRSGDLSVYWYQQSLDQGLQFLIQYYNGEERAKGNILERFSAQQFPDLHSELNLSSLELGDSALYFCASSVRQGDGYTFGSGTRLTVV.

The CDR3 protein is CASSQTGLHNEQFF. CDR3 in DNA: TGTGCCAGCAGCCAGACGGGACTCCACAATGAGCAGTTCTTC. V gene TRBV7-8 combines with J gene TRBJ2-1; a weak D match, TRBD2 (6 bases). V was pared by 5 bases and J by 5 bases, with 13 bases between. The CDR3 runs 14 residues. In germline, CDR1 is SGHVS, CDR2 FQNEAQ.

The chain has TRBV5-1 and TRBJ1-4, with D perhaps TRBD1 (6 bases). V lost 5 bases and J lost 7, with 18 bases in between. The germline gives CDR1 SGHRS, CDR2 YFSETQ. The CDR3 spans 15 residues. The CDR3 loop is CASSLQGGYGEKLFF. The CDR3 DNA sequence: TGCGCCAGCAGTCTACAGGGTGGTTATGGTGAAAAACTGTTTTTT.

The CDR3 nucleotides are TGTGCCAGCAGTTTACCGGGACAGGTCAACTATGGCTACACCTTC. Translating gives CASSLPGQVNYGYTF. This chain joins TRBV28 and TRBJ1-2, with 8 positions matching TRBD1. The CDR3 sequence is 15 residues long. CDR1 and CDR2 from the germline V gene are MDHEN and SYDVKM. Germline trimming cut 2 bases from V and 2 bases from J; bases unmatched to any gene: 4.

J is TRBJ1-6 and V is TRBV30; no clear D gene. The ends were cut back, 3 bases at V and 6 bases at J, with 9 bases in the middle. The germline V gene has CDR1 GTSNPN and CDR2 SVGIG (reference sequence). The CDR3 has 13 residues. CDR3 DNA sequence: TGTGCCTGGAGCTCAAACAGTAATTCACCCCTCCACTTT. This codes for CAWSSNSNSPLHF. Full variable domain (remainder filled in from reference TRBV30 and TRBJ1-6): SQTIHQWPATLVQPVGSPLSLECTVEGTSNPNLYWYRQAAGRGLQLLFYSVGIGQISSEVPQNLSASRPQDRQFILSSKKLLLSDSGFYLCAWSSNSNSPLHFGNGTRLTVT.

The chain links TRBV11-2 to TRBJ1-2, with a tentative D call TRBD1 (6 bases). This CDR3 has 14 residues. The V gene's germline CDR1 is SGHAT and CDR2 FQNNGV. Trimming cost V 7 bases and J 3 bases, with 15 bases left between them. CDR3 residues: CASTQAAGDYGYTF. CDR3 DNA sequence: TGTGCCAGCACCCAGGCCGCAGGGGACTATGGCTACACCTTC.

The chain recombines TRBV28 with TRBJ1-2; D unresolved. Trimming pared 6 bases from V and 12 bases from J, leaving 20 bases between. Germline CDR1 and CDR2: MDHEN and SYDVKM. The CDR3 is 13 residues long. The CDR3 nucleotides are TGTGCCAGCAGCGCAGAAGCGGGTGCGACCAACACCTTC. It is translated as CASSAEAGATNTF.

This clone showed up just a few times. V gene TRBV21-1 combines with J gene TRBJ1-5; the table names TRBD1, a call not compared with the DNA. TRBV21-1 is a listed pseudogene. The CDR3 spans 14 residues. This chain's CDR3 is CASKPGQHNQPQHF. The DNA for the CDR3 is TGTGCCAGCAAACCGGGACAGCACAATCAGCCCCAGCATTTT.

J is TRBJ2-7 and V is TRBV7-2; 7 bases fit TRBD1. The CDR3 spans 15 residues. Germline V lookup: CDR1 SGHTA, CDR2 FQGNSA. V lost 1 base, J lost 2 bases, and 5 bases stayed unmatched. The CDR3 sequence: CASSLGGGQPYEQYF. The CDR3 coding sequence is TGTGCCAGCAGCTTAGGAGGGGGACAGCCCTACGAGCAGTACTTC.

The chain combines TRBV7-2 with TRBJ1-6; 9 bases line up with TRBD1. This CDR3 contains 14 residues. Germline V CDR1 and CDR2: SGHTA, FQGNSA. The trim removed 5 bases at V and 11 bases at J, leaving 7 bases unmatched. The CDR3 spells CASSPQGASTPLHF. As DNA, the CDR3 is TGTGCCAGCAGCCCACAGGGGGCCAGCACACCCCTCCACTTT.

This rearrangement joins TRBV6-5 to TRBJ1-4; TRBD1 agrees at 8 bases. This CDR3 contains 13 residues. Germline V gene data show CDR1 as MNHEY and CDR2 as SVGAGI. The trim removed 10 bases at V and 7 bases at J, leaving 8 bases unmatched. The CDR3 nucleotides read TGTGCCACCTCTGGACAGGGCGCTGAAAAACTGTTTTTT. Protein product: CATSGQGAEKLFF.

The rearrangement links TRBV27 to TRBJ1-4, with 8 bases aligning to TRBD1. J was trimmed by 7 bases and V by 6 bases; bases with no gene match: 10. The CDR3 runs 15 residues. The germline CDR1 and CDR2 sequences are MNHEY and SMNVEV (reference sequence). In DNA, the CDR3 is TGTGCCAGCAGGAACATCAGGGGGCGGGGTGAAAAACTGTTTTTT. Its protein is CASRNIRGRGEKLFF.

This clone was seen a single time. The rearrangement links TRBV19 to TRBJ1-5; perhaps TRBD1 as D (5 bases). CDR3 length equals 16 residues. Trimming removed 3 bases at V and 2 bases at J, with 14 bases between. Germline-derived CDR1 and CDR2 are LNHDA and SQIVND (reference sequence). CDR3 nucleotides: TGTGCCAGTAGTATGTATGACAGCTGGGGCAATCAGCCCCAGCATTTT. It yields the protein CASSMYDSWGNQPQHF.

The rearrangement uses TRBV19 and TRBJ1-2; D gene uncertain. The V and J ends lost 9 bases and 0 bases respectively, with 11 bases between them. This CDR3 has 13 residues. CDR1 LNHDA and CDR2 SQIVND come from the germline V gene (reference sequence). CDR3 protein: CASETRANYGYTF. The DNA of the CDR3 is TGTGCCAGCGAAACGAGGGCTAACTATGGCTACACCTTC.

V gene TRBV5-8 combines with J gene TRBJ2-5, with D possibly being TRBD2 (6 bases). The CDR3 runs 18 residues. V lost 2 bases and J lost 2, with 22 bases in between. In germline, CDR1 is SGHTS, CDR2 YDEGEE. The CDR3 protein is CASSLGQNAAGYQETQYF. The CDR3 DNA sequence: TGTGCCAGCAGCTTAGGTCAGAATGCAGCGGGCTATCAAGAGACCCAGTACTTC. Filled out from reference TRBV5-8 and TRBJ2-5, the complete variable domain reads EAGVTQSPTHLIKTRGQQATLRCSPISGHTSVYWYQQALGLGLQFLLWYDEGEERNRGNFPPRFSGRQFPNYSSELNVNALELEDSALYLCASSLGQNAAGYQETQYFGPGTRLLVL.

This clone showed up just a few times. J is TRBJ1-5 and V is TRBV19, with TRBD1 matching over 12 bases. The junction had 7 bases not matched to a gene; V was cut back by 4 bases and J by 6 bases. The CDR3 consists of 16 residues. Germline V lookup: CDR1 LNHDA, CDR2 SQIVND (reference sequence). The CDR3 loop reads CASSTPGQGAGQPQHF. CDR3 in DNA: TGTGCCAGTAGTACACCGGGACAGGGGGCTGGTCAGCCCCAGCATTTT.